Listed below are T cell receptor beta chains from one sample, sequenced in a study of post-analysis software for immune sequencing data. TCRdb used MiXCR to reprocess the PCR reads, holding one entry per CDR3 protein. The repertoire holds approximately 730,000 distinct CDR3 sequences, with 46% as singletons. Material for sequencing was blood. These receptors all come from a girl aged 5-17 years with multiple sclerosis. CDR3s include the opening cysteine and the closing phenylalanine or tryptophan. The D gene is left open where the match is weak. The size entry is marked missing in some rows and otherwise reads once, few, many or a size class.

NA	TRBD2	TRBV30	TRBJ2-1	TGTGCCGGGGAGCGGGAGGGTTTCAATGAGCAGTTCTTC	CAGEREGFNEQFF
NA	TRBD1	TRBV12-5	TRBJ2-1	TGTGCTAGTGGTGATCCCCGGGGACAGGGAGTCCATGAGCAGTTCTTC	CASGDPRGQGVHEQFF
few	TRBD2	TRBV7-9	TRBJ2-1	TGTGCCAGCAGCTCTAGCGGGAGCCTGGACAATGAGCAGTTCTTC	CASSSSGSLDNEQFF
NA	NA	TRBV15	TRBJ1-1	TGTGCCACCAGCAGAGTTGAAAACACTGAAGCTTTCTTT	CATSRVENTEAFF
few	NA	TRBV6-5	TRBJ2-1	TGTGCCAGCAAGGGGGCGGGAGAGCAGTTCTTC	CASKGAGEQFF
NA	NA	TRBV13	TRBJ2-7	TGTGCCAGCAGCCCAACTGGGACCACCTACGAGCAGTACTTC	CASSPTGTTYEQYF
NA	NA	TRBV29-1	TRBJ2-5	TGCAGCGTTGCCCAGGGGATGGAGACCCAGTACTTC	CSVAQGMETQYF
NA	NA	TRBV5-1	TRBJ2-7	TGCGCCAGCAGCTCGATACAGGACAGCGGCGAGCAGTACTTC	CASSSIQDSGEQYF
few	NA	TRBV11-1	TRBJ2-5	TGTGCCAGCAGCTTAGACCCCGGGACCCAGTACTTC	CASSLDPGTQYF
many	TRBD2	TRBV20-1	TRBJ2-7	TGCAGTGCTAGACCGGGAGGGGAGTACGAGCAGTACTTC	CSARPGGEYEQYF
NA	NA	TRBV24-1	TRBJ2-7	TGTGCCACCAGTGATTTCAGGGGCGAGCAGTACTTC	CATSDFRGEQYF
NA	NA	TRBV7-2	TRBJ2-5	TGTGCCAGCAGCTTTGCAGGGGCGAGGGAGACCCAGTACTTC	CASSFAGARETQYF
few	TRBD2	TRBV20-1	TRBJ2-5	TGCAGCGGTGGGACTAGCGGGACAGAGACCCAGTACTTC	CSGGTSGTETQYF
once	TRBD1	TRBV7-8	TRBJ2-5	TGTGCCAGCAGCTTAGCGCGGGGACAGGGGGTAGGGGAGCAGTACTTC	CASSLARGQGVGEQYF
NA	TRBD2	TRBV28	TRBJ2-3	TGTGCCAGCAGTTTATCAGTACCCCCCACGGCTAGCGGGTACACAGATACGCAGTATTTT	CASSLSVPPTASGYTDTQYF
NA	TRBD2	TRBV20-1	TRBJ2-1	TGCAGTGCCGAAGTTCCGGGGACTAGCTACAATGAGCAGTTCTTC	CSAEVPGTSYNEQFF
NA	NA	TRBV9	TRBJ2-6	TGTGCCAGCAGCGTAGAAGGTATGGGGGCTGGGGCCAACGTCCTGACTTTC	CASSVEGMGAGANVLTF
NA	TRBD2	TRBV20-1	TRBJ2-1	TGCAGTGCACCGCCGGCTAGCGGGAGGTACTCCTACAATGAGCAGTTCTTC	CSAPPASGRYSYNEQFF
NA	NA	TRBV7-9	TRBJ1-5	TGTGCCAGCAGCTCCGACGAGGTCAATCAGCCCCAGCATTTT	CASSSDEVNQPQHF
NA	NA	TRBV9	TRBJ1-2	TGTGCCAGCAGCGTAGGGGCTGGGACCGACTATGGCTACACCTTC	CASSVGAGTDYGYTF
NA	NA	TRBV29-1	TRBJ1-2	TGCAGCGTTGAACAGGGTAGTGGCTACACCTTC	CSVEQGSGYTF
few	NA	TRBV15	TRBJ2-3	TGTGCCACCAGCTGGGGACCTGTCACAGATACGCAGTATTTT	CATSWGPVTDTQYF
few	TRBD1	TRBV7-2	TRBJ1-1	TGTGCCAGCAGCTTAGGGGGACAGGGCGACACTGAAGCTTTCTTT	CASSLGGQGDTEAFF
NA	NA	TRBV6-5	TRBJ1-2	TGTGCCAGCAGTTACTCTCCAGGGGCTAGTTATGGCTACACCTTC	CASSYSPGASYGYTF
NA	NA	TRBV29-1	TRBJ2-7	TGCAGCGTTGTGGGGCAGGGCGAGCAGTACTTC	CSVVGQGEQYF
NA	TRBD2	TRBV24-1	TRBJ2-1	TGTGCCGCCAGTGACCCGGGACTAGCGGGATACAATGAGCAGTTCTTC	CAASDPGLAGYNEQFF
NA	TRBD2	TRBV28	TRBJ2-3	TGTGCCGGCAGTCTGGGACTAGCGGGGAGCACAGATACGCAGTATTTT	CAGSLGLAGSTDTQYF
NA	NA	TRBV28	TRBJ2-3	TGTGCCAGCAGGCGACAGGCCAGCACAGATACGCAGTATTTT	CASRRQASTDTQYF
NA	NA	TRBV19	TRBJ2-1	TGTGCCAGTAGTGGGACGGGAGACATTTACAATGAGCAGTTCTTC	CASSGTGDIYNEQFF
NA	NA	TRBV24-1	TRBJ2-3	TGTGCCACCAGTGACTACCGGCTCCAAACGCAGTATTTT	CATSDYRLQTQYF
NA	NA	TRBV28	TRBJ1-4	TGTGCCAGCGTTAGGTCAGGTGGTAATGAAAAACTGTTTTTT	CASVRSGGNEKLFF
NA	TRBD2	TRBV20-1	TRBJ2-5	TGCAGTGCTCCCGGGACTAGCGTAGAGACCCAGTACTTC	CSAPGTSVETQYF
NA	NA	TRBV12-3/TRBV12-4	TRBJ2-7	TGTGCCAGCAGTTTAAGTAACAATCCGGCCCACGAGCAGTACTTC	CASSLSNNPAHEQYF
few	TRBD2	TRBV25-1	TRBJ2-5	TGTGCCAGCGCCACTGGACTAGCGGGAGTGGAGACCCAGTACTTC	CASATGLAGVETQYF
few	NA	TRBV6-1	TRBJ2-5	TGTGCCAGCATGAAGGAGTCCGTAGGACAAGAGACCCAGTACTTC	CASMKESVGQETQYF
few	TRBD2	TRBV5-1	TRBJ2-7	TGCGCCAGCAGCTTACTAGCGGGAGGGCCGAACGAGCAGTACTTC	CASSLLAGGPNEQYF